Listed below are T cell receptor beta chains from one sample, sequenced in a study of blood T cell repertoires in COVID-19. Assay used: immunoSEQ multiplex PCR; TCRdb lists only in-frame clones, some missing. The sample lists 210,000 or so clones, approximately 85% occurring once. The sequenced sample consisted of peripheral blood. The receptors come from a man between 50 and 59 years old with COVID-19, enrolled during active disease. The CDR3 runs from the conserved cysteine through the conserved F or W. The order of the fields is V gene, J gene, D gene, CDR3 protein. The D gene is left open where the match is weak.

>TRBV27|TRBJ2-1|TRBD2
CASQETGLAGARKFF
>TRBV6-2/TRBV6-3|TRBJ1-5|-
CASGQSNSNQPQHF
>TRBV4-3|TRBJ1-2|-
CASSQDFSANYGYTF
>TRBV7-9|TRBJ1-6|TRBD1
CASSLAWTGDSPLHF
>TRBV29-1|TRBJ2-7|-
CSVVFLGSSYEQYF
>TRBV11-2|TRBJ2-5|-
CASSPGGGQETQYF
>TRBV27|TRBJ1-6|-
CASSFSGTSTPLHF
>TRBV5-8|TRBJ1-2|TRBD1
CASSFRDREVRGYTF
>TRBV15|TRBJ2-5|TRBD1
CATSRGGQVAQETQYF
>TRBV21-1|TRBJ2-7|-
CASSFVAGGLYEQYF
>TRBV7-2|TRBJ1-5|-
CASSLISNSNQPQHF